Each of the 24 T cell receptor beta chains below was sequenced from the same sample in a study of shared clonotypes between healthy human individuals (dated by TCRdb to about 2020). Libraries were built with the immunoSEQ multiplex PCR assay. TCRdb's version of the immuneACCESS table is confined to in-frame rearrangements and falls short of the full clone set. An unresolved V gene accounts for under half of the shortfall where checked; the remainder is of unknown origin. This sample gives about 2.3 million clones in total; more than 85% of them show up just once. The ten largest clones add up to about 0.39% of the sample. Input material: naive CD4+ T cells from PBMCs. What this sample's cell subset or site label stands for: CD45RA+ positively selected. These receptor sequences come from a man between 18 and 35 years old in good health. Some clones in this sample may be carry-over from other donors' samples.

V and J are TRBV28 and TRBJ2-3; a weak D match, TRBD1 (6 bases). There are 12 residues in the CDR3. With 11 bases removed from V and 0 bases from J, the gap between germline ends came to 9 bases. CDR1 and CDR2 (germline): MDHEN, SYDVKM. Written as DNA, the CDR3 is TGTGCCGAGGGGGTGAGCACAGATACGCAGTATTTT. Encoded protein: CAEGVSTDTQYF.

This clone was counted a single time. The chain has TRBV7-3 and TRBJ2-1, with 9 bases fitting TRBD1. V dropped 5 bases and J dropped 9; count of bases not matched to a gene: 11. CDR3 size: 15 residues. CDR1 SGHTA and CDR2 FQGTGA come from the germline V gene. The CDR3 coding sequence is TGTGCCAGCAGCCTCGGGACAGGGTACTCCAGTGAGCAGTTCTTC. Protein sequence: CASSLGTGYSSEQFF.

This chain joins TRBV5-1 and TRBJ2-3, with TRBD2 matching over 9 bases. CDR1 is SGHRS, CDR2 YFSETQ, per germline. V lost 6 bases and J lost 2; bases outside the gene matches: 7. The CDR3 extends over 15 amino acids. Here the CDR3 reads CASTTLAGFTDTQYF. CDR3 coding DNA: TGCGCCAGCACCACACTAGCGGGTTTCACAGATACGCAGTATTTT.

V is TRBV5-6 and J is TRBJ1-3; possible D gene TRBD1, 5 bases. The length of the CDR3 is 15 residues. Trimming took off 4 bases at V and 0 bases at J, with 11 bases between the two ends. The germline gives CDR1 SGHDT, CDR2 YYEEEE. The DNA for the CDR3 is TGTGCCAGCAGCATGGGACTGCCCTCTGGAAACACCATATATTTT. Protein product: CASSMGLPSGNTIYF.

This chain uses TRBV7-9 with TRBJ2-1; TRBD1 is a possible D gene (6 bases). Germline CDR1 reads SEHNR; CDR2 reads FQNEAQ (reference sequence). V lost 5 bases and J 3 bases, leaving 14 bases between the germline ends. The CDR3 runs 15 residues. The CDR3 sequence: CASSDLGQSYNEQFF. Written as DNA, the CDR3 is TGTGCCAGCAGCGACCTAGGACAGAGCTACAATGAGCAGTTCTTC.

The chain links TRBV14 to TRBJ2-5; weak D call: TRBD2 (7 bases). The germline gives CDR1 SGHDN, CDR2 FVKESK. V shed 3 bases and J shed 3 bases, with 17 bases lying between them. The CDR3 is 16 residues long. The CDR3 sequence: CASSQIPGAGEETQYF. The CDR3 bases are TGTGCCAGCAGCCAGATTCCGGGGGCGGGAGAAGAGACCCAGTACTTC.

The V call is TRBV6-1, the J call TRBJ2-3, with 8 bases fitting TRBD1. The CDR3 is 15 residues long. Germline V gene lookup returns CDR1 MNHNS and CDR2 SASEGT. The ends lost 1 base at V and 2 bases at J; junction bases unmatched: 2. The CDR3, as DNA: TGTGCCAGCAGTGAAGGACAGGGGATCACAGATACGCAGTATTTT. Protein sequence: CASSEGQGITDTQYF.

V usage is TRBV5-6 and J usage is TRBJ2-4; D is uncertain. The CDR3 is 14 amino acids. Trimming shortened V by 1 base and J by 7 bases, and 12 bases separated the two germline ends. Germline CDR1 SGHDT, CDR2 YYEEEE. The CDR3 nucleotides are TGTGCCAGCAGCTTGTCTGTGGGCGCGAACATTCAGTACTTC. Translating it yields CASSLSVGANIQYF.

The V gene is TRBV29-1, the J gene TRBJ2-7; 9 bases are a match to TRBD1. This CDR3 is 14 amino acids long. J gave up 0 bases and V 8 bases, and 8 bases lay outside the gene matches. CDR1 SQVTM and CDR2 ANQGSEA come from the germline V gene. The CDR3 coding sequence is TGCAGCTCTTACCGGGACAGGGCCTCCTACGAGCAGTACTTC. This sequence encodes CSSYRDRASYEQYF.

The V and J genes are TRBV25-1 and TRBJ1-1; 8 positions agree with TRBD1. V was pared by 4 bases and J by 10 bases, with 8 bases of the junction left unmatched. Germline V gene data show CDR1 as MGHDK and CDR2 as SYGVNS. This CDR3 spans 13 amino acids. The CDR3 sequence: CASSASGGGGAFF. The CDR3 DNA follows: TGTGCCAGCAGTGCATCAGGGGGCGGCGGAGCTTTCTTT.

The chain is built from TRBV28 and TRBJ1-1; unclear D gene. CDR1 MDHEN and CDR2 SYDVKM come from the germline V gene. The CDR3 is 12 residues long. Deletions cut 4 bases from V and 8 bases from J, with 11 bases between. The CDR3 DNA follows: TGTGCCAGCAGTTCCCGCCTGGTAGAAGCTTTCTTT. As protein: CASSSRLVEAFF.

This clone was counted a single time. The rearrangement links TRBV5-4 to TRBJ2-7, with TRBD1 matching over 7 bases. The CDR3 length is 12 residues. CDR1 is SGHNT, CDR2 YYREEE, per germline (reference sequence). J gave up 2 bases and V 8 bases, and 4 bases lay outside the gene matches. As DNA, the CDR3 is TGTGCCAGACCGGGACAGACCTACGAGCAGTACTTC. Protein product: CARPGQTYEQYF.

The chain links TRBV14 to TRBJ2-7; D might be TRBD2 (6 bases). V dropped 3 bases and J dropped 3 bases, with 15 bases sitting between them. Germline CDR1 and CDR2: SGHDN and FVKESK. The CDR3 has 15 residues. CDR3 sequence: CASSQSSGGNYEQYF. The CDR3 DNA reads TGTGCCAGCAGCCAGTCCTCGGGCGGGAACTACGAGCAGTACTTC.

V gene TRBV27 combines with J gene TRBJ2-7; D call uncertain. CDR1 is MNHEY and CDR2 is SMNVEV in the germline V gene (reference sequence). The CDR3 runs 15 residues. The ends were cut back, 5 bases at V and 1 base at J, with 15 bases in the middle. CDR3 bases: TGTGCCAGCAGTATGCTGGGTGTTGAGTCCTACGAGCAGTACTTC. Amino acids: CASSMLGVESYEQYF.

The chain recombines TRBV29-1 with TRBJ1-1; possibly TRBD1 for D (6 bases). CDR3 size: 16 residues. The germline V and J ends were trimmed by 2 bases and 0 bases, with 16 bases remaining between them. CDR1 is SQVTM and CDR2 is ANQGSEA in the germline V gene. This chain's CDR3 is CSVEFLGGQLNTEAFF. DNA of the CDR3: TGCAGCGTTGAATTTTTGGGCGGACAGCTGAACACTGAAGCTTTCTTT.

This chain links TRBV29-1 with TRBJ2-1, with TRBD2 identical over 10 bases. This CDR3 is 15 amino acids long. Trimming removed 4 bases from V and 1 base from J; junction bases left unmatched: 4. CDR1 and CDR2 from the germline V gene are SQVTM and ANQGSEA. CDR3 amino acids: CSVGLLAGSYNEQFF. In nucleotides, the CDR3 is TGCAGCGTTGGACTACTAGCGGGATCCTACAATGAGCAGTTCTTC.

The chain links TRBV5-6 to TRBJ2-1; D may be TRBD1 (6 bases). Per germline, CDR1 SGHDT and CDR2 YYEEEE. The V and J ends lost 0 bases and 2 bases respectively, with 9 bases between them. The CDR3 length is 15 residues. CDR3 nucleotides: TGTGCCAGCAGCTTGGCCGGACAGCCCTACAATGAGCAGTTCTTC. This gives the protein CASSLAGQPYNEQFF.

The chain is built from TRBV5-1 and TRBJ2-3; D is perhaps TRBD1 (6 bases). V was cut by 3 bases and J by 2 bases, with 10 bases left in between. The length of the CDR3 is 14 residues. CDR1 and CDR2 from the germline V gene are SGHRS and YFSETQ. The CDR3 loop reads CASSYDRITDTQYF. CDR3 nucleotides: TGCGCCAGCAGCTATGACAGGATCACAGATACGCAGTATTTT.

A single count supports this clone. This rearrangement joins TRBV19 to TRBJ1-5; 10 bases align to TRBD1. CDR3 length equals 18 residues. The V segment lost 4 bases and the J segment 4 bases; nucleotides outside the gene matches: 13. Germline CDR1 is LNHDA and CDR2 is SQIVND (reference sequence). CDR3 sequence (DNA): TGTGCCAGTAGTAGCTTACCCGGACAGGGGGGATGGAATCAGCCCCAGCATTTT. Translating it yields CASSSLPGQGGWNQPQHF.

The rearrangement joins TRBV6-5 to TRBJ1-3; TRBD1 aligns across 7 bases. The V segment lost 5 bases and the J segment 7 bases; nucleotides outside the gene matches: 8. The V gene's germline CDR1 is MNHEY and CDR2 SVGAGI. This CDR3 comprises 14 residues. As DNA, the CDR3 is TGTGCCAGCAGTGACAGGGAGCTGGGTAACACCATATATTTT. Residues: CASSDRELGNTIYF.

With respect to this clone: At the DNA level, this CDR3 is encoded by other sequences in the same sample as well. V and J are TRBV20-1 and TRBJ2-2; a possible D gene is TRBD2 (6 bases). Germline V gives CDR1 DFQATT, CDR2 SNEGSKA (reference sequence). The length of the CDR3 is 11 residues. DNA of the CDR3: TGCAGCGCTTTGGGAGGCGGGGAGCTGTTTTTT. Translation gives CSALGGGELFF.

This chain connects TRBV6-1 to TRBJ2-7, with TRBD1 as a possible D gene (6 bases). The CDR3 has 16 amino acids. Trimming cost V 3 bases and J 2 bases, with 17 bases left between them. Germline V gives CDR1 MNHNS, CDR2 SASEGT. CDR3 sequence: CASSEVITGPTYEQYF. The DNA for the CDR3 is TGTGCCAGCAGTGAGGTCATCACAGGGCCCACCTACGAGCAGTACTTC.

The CDR3 reads CASSLGQNLLTEAFF. As DNA, the CDR3 is TGTGCCAGCTCACTCGGACAGAACTTATTGACTGAAGCTTTCTTT. V usage is TRBV18 and J usage is TRBJ1-1, with D maybe TRBD1 (6 bases). This CDR3 spans 15 amino acids. The germline V gene encodes CDR1 KGHSH and CDR2 LQKENI. The ends were cut back, 4 bases at V and 5 bases at J, with 17 bases in the middle.

The chain joins TRBV6-6 to TRBJ1-1, with TRBD1 as a possible D gene (5 bases). V was pared by 3 bases and J by 4 bases, with 9 bases between. CDR1 MNHNY and CDR2 SVGAGI come from the germline V gene (reference sequence). CDR3 length: 13 residues. CDR3 DNA sequence: TGTGCCAGCAGTTATATGGGGACCACTGAAGCTTTCTTT. Translated: CASSYMGTTEAFF.